This is a list of T cell receptor beta chains from one sample in a study of brain T cells in children with intractable seizures. The protocol was immunoSEQ multiplex PCR, while the TCRdb copy is restricted to in-frame clones and leaves out a portion. The table lists over 3,000 clones, about 78% of them singletons. The sequences come from resected brain tissue, collected at surgery. The receptors originated from a girl aged 2 to 10 with Rasmussen encephalitis and intractable seizures. Each CDR3 is given without its conserved first and last residue. Clone size appears in some rows only: once, few, many, or a class for an expanded clone.

clone size: few; V gene: TRBV6-5; CDR3 protein: ASSHRVVGEQY
clone size: -; V gene: TRBV7-3; CDR3 protein: ASSPTGAGNTIY
clone size: large; V gene: TRBV5-5; CDR3 protein: ASSLFSGAGSPLH
clone size: -; V gene: TRBV7-2; CDR3 protein: ASSSQWTSGTDTQY
clone size: medium-sized; V gene: TRBV2; CDR3 protein: ASSVFGDRGFANTGELF
clone size: -; V gene: TRBV4-1; CDR3 protein: ASSQGPYDRGEAF
clone size: -; V gene: TRBV11-2; CDR3 protein: ASSLAGTGELF
clone size: once; V gene: TRBV4-1; CDR3 protein: ASSQETSYNEQF
clone size: -; V gene: TRBV30; CDR3 protein: AWLSGGADTQY
clone size: -; V gene: TRBV7-9; CDR3 protein: ASNPEVGGLNTEAF
clone size: -; V gene: TRBV3-1/TRBV3-2; CDR3 protein: ASSRAHEQY
clone size: -; V gene: TRBV4-1; CDR3 protein: ASSQRGGSNSPLH
clone size: few; V gene: TRBV14; CDR3 protein: ASSQALETQY
clone size: few; V gene: TRBV10-1; CDR3 protein: ASSERDTYNEQF
clone size: -; V gene: TRBV6-5; CDR3 protein: ASNPRTGPEQY
clone size: -; V gene: TRBV6-5; CDR3 protein: ASSTLSGYT
clone size: -; V gene: TRBV27; CDR3 protein: ASSLTGLGNEQF
clone size: medium-sized; V gene: TRBV4-2; CDR3 protein: ASSQGGTSYNSPLH
clone size: few; V gene: TRBV5-4; CDR3 protein: ASSFQEPGTQY
clone size: -; V gene: TRBV29-1; CDR3 protein: SVRGYADTQY
clone size: -; V gene: TRBV14; CDR3 protein: ASSQEKGPNTEAF
clone size: -; V gene: TRBV3-1/TRBV3-2; CDR3 protein: ASSQAGGPDYEQY
clone size: -; V gene: TRBV9; CDR3 protein: ASSKKTGESTEAF
clone size: -; V gene: TRBV5-5; CDR3 protein: ASIQTSGGAPGELF
clone size: -; V gene: TRBV29-1; CDR3 protein: SVGGYNEQY
clone size: -; V gene: TRBV30; CDR3 protein: AWGTAFVDQPQH
clone size: few; V gene: TRBV29-1; CDR3 protein: SVPSSISYNEQF
clone size: -; V gene: TRBV5-1; CDR3 protein: ASSGGTKNTEAF
clone size: -; V gene: TRBV5-1; CDR3 protein: ASSPLSSPANGYT
clone size: -; V gene: TRBV20-1; CDR3 protein: SASAGGVYNEQF
clone size: large; V gene: TRBV19; CDR3 protein: ASSISGNNEQF
clone size: -; V gene: TRBV2; CDR3 protein: ASSEARDRGYEQY
clone size: few; V gene: TRBV9; CDR3 protein: ASSPYSGLDPEAF
clone size: few; V gene: TRBV6-8; CDR3 protein: ASSPPTDARSGNTIY
clone size: -; V gene: TRBV7-8; CDR3 protein: ASSARQGLGTEAF
clone size: -; V gene: TRBV5-5; CDR3 protein: ASSGLAGVEQY
clone size: -; V gene: TRBV2; CDR3 protein: ASSENSGGEETQY
clone size: few; V gene: TRBV6-6; CDR3 protein: ASSYVAGVGETQY
clone size: -; V gene: TRBV7-9; CDR3 protein: ASSSGTQY
clone size: -; V gene: TRBV7-2; CDR3 protein: ASSLAHRPYEQY
clone size: -; V gene: TRBV11-3; CDR3 protein: ASSASGAYEQY
clone size: -; V gene: TRBV7-8; CDR3 protein: ASSPEVEGAPVLNQPQH
clone size: -; V gene: TRBV2; CDR3 protein: ASSSYEKLF
clone size: -; V gene: TRBV6-1; CDR3 protein: ASSEGSGNTIY
clone size: -; V gene: TRBV11-1; CDR3 protein: ASSLLRGGYEQY